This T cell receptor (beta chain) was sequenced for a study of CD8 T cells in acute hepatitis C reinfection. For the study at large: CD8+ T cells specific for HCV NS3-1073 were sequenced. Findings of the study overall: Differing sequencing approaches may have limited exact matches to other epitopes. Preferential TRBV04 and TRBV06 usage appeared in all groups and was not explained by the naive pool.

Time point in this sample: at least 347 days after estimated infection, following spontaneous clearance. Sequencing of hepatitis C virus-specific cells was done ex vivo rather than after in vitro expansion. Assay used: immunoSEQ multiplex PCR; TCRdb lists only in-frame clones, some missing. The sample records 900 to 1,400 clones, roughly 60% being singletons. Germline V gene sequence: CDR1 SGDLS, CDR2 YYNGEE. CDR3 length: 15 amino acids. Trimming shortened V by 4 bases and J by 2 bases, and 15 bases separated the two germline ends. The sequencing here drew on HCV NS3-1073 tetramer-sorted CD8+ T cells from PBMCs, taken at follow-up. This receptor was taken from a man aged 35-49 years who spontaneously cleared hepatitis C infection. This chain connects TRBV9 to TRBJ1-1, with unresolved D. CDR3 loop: CASSSSGRVNTEAFF. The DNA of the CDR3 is TGTGCCAGCAGCTCCAGCGGGAGAGTCAACACTGAAGCTTTCTTT.